This entry lists 24 T cell receptor beta chains sequenced from one sample in a study of blood T cell repertoires in COVID-19. TCRdb keeps only in-frame clones here, not all; method: immunoSEQ multiplex PCR. Of some 160,000 clones listed, roughly 90% are singletons. Sequencing was done on a sample of peripheral blood. These receptors came from a man younger than 35 with COVID-19, enrolled during active disease.

V is TRBV6-5 and J is TRBJ2-2; the D is unclear. The CDR3 is 16 amino acids. Germline assignment: CDR1 MNHEY and CDR2 SVGAGI. The germline V and J ends were trimmed by 4 bases and 0 bases, with 12 bases remaining between them. The chain's CDR3 is CASSSRQFANTGELFF. The CDR3 DNA reads TGTGCCAGCAGTTCCAGGCAGTTCGCGAACACCGGGGAGCTGTTTTTT.

The V call is TRBV15, the J call TRBJ2-7; 8 bases agree with TRBD2. Germline assignment: CDR1 LNHNV and CDR2 YYDKDF (reference sequence). Trimming cost V 0 bases and J 2 bases; bases outside gene matches: 3. The CDR3 is made up of 15 amino acids. Here the CDR3 DNA reads TGTGCCACCAGCAGAGATACGGGACTAGCCTACGAGCAGTACTTC. Its protein is CATSRDTGLAYEQYF.

The chain is built from TRBV27 and TRBJ2-1; 13 nucleotides match TRBD2. CDR3 length: 15 residues. Germline assignment: CDR1 MNHEY and CDR2 SMNVEV (reference sequence). V shed 2 bases and J 7 bases; nucleotides not matched to a gene: 2. CDR3 amino acids: CASSLRLAGGNEQFF. The CDR3 DNA reads TGTGCCAGCAGTTTAAGACTAGCGGGAGGTAATGAGCAGTTCTTC.

The chain couples TRBV4-3 to TRBJ2-1; TRBD2 might be the D (6 bases). V gave up 1 base and J gave up 7 bases, with 8 bases separating them. Germline-derived CDR1 and CDR2 are LGHNA and YSLEER. This CDR3 contains 13 residues. The CDR3 DNA reads as TGCGCCAGCAGCCAAGTGGGAGGAAATGAGCAGTTCTTC. Residues: CASSQVGGNEQFF.

Of note for this clone: An end of the junction differs from the germline gene, which may be a read error. The chain carries TRBV4-2 and TRBJ2-1; 9 bases match TRBD2. CDR1 LGHNA and CDR2 YNFKEQ come from the germline V gene. The CDR3 sequence is 12 residues long. The CDR3, as DNA: TGTGCCAGCAGCCATGCGCGGGAGGGCCTTATCTTC. As protein: CASSHAREGLIF.

The J gene is TRBJ2-3, the V gene TRBV10-1; 10 bases are shared with TRBD1. CDR3 length: 14 amino acids. Germline trimming cut 5 bases from V and 4 bases from J; bases unmatched to any gene: 3. Germline V gene data show CDR1 as WNHNN and CDR2 as SYGVQD (reference sequence). This chain's CDR3 is CASSPGTGADTQYF. The CDR3 nucleotides are TGCGCCAGCAGTCCCGGGACAGGGGCAGATACGCAGTATTTT.

The chain links TRBV5-1 to TRBJ2-7; TRBD2 matches 8 bases. Trimming at V came to 2 bases and at J to 4 bases, leaving 11 bases not matched to a gene. Germline assignment: CDR1 SGHRS and CDR2 YFSETQ. The CDR3 consists of 16 residues. Here the CDR3 reads CASSFLAGQGAYEQYF. The CDR3 nucleotides read TGCGCCAGCAGCTTCCTAGCGGGCCAAGGGGCGTACGAGCAGTACTTC. The full variable domain, in which reference TRBV5-1 and TRBJ2-7 provide the parts outside the CDR3, is KAGVTQTPRYLIKTRGQQVTLSCSPISGHRSVSWYQQTPGQGLQFLFEYFSETQRNKGNFPGRFSGRQFSNSRSEMNVSTLELGDSALYLCASSFLAGQGAYEQYFGPGTRLTVT.

This clone was seen once. The V gene is TRBV10-3, the J gene TRBJ2-2; TRBD1 might be the D (6 bases). This CDR3 is built from 15 residues. From germline, CDR1 is ENHRY and CDR2 SYGVKD. V dropped 6 bases and J dropped 3 bases, with 14 bases sitting between them. The DNA of the CDR3 is TGTGCCATCAGCTCAGGGGATCGGGACACCGGGGAGCTGTTTTTT. Its protein is CAISSGDRDTGELFF.

V and J are TRBV7-2 and TRBJ2-7, with TRBD2 matching over 10 bases. Per germline, CDR1 SGHTA and CDR2 FQGNSA. With V trimmed by 5 bases and J by 5 bases, 12 bases remained unmatched. This CDR3 has 16 amino acids. DNA for the CDR3: TGTGCCAGCAGCCCTAGGACCTCGACTAGCGGGCACGAGCAGTACTTC. This encodes CASSPRTSTSGHEQYF.

V gene TRBV7-8 combines with J gene TRBJ2-1, with 11 nucleotides matching TRBD2. The ends lost 5 bases at V and 4 bases at J; junction bases unmatched: 7. The CDR3 runs 16 residues. Germline values: CDR1 SGHVS, CDR2 FQNEAQ. The CDR3 nucleotides read TGTGCCAGCAGCCCCAGACTAGCGGGAACGTACAATGAGCAGTTCTTC. This translates into CASSPRLAGTYNEQFF.

This chain's CDR3 is CASSLDRGRTGELFF. The DNA of the CDR3 is TGCGCCAGCAGCTTGGACAGGGGGCGCACCGGGGAGCTGTTTTTT. The rearrangement joins TRBV5-1 to TRBJ2-2; 9 nucleotides align to TRBD1. The V gene's germline CDR1 is SGHRS and CDR2 YFSETQ. CDR3 length: 15 amino acids. The trim removed 0 bases at V and 4 bases at J, leaving 1 base unmatched.

J is TRBJ2-1 and V is TRBV27, with a tentative D call TRBD2 (5 bases). The CDR3 extends over 15 amino acids. With 8 bases removed from V and 8 bases from J, the gap between germline ends came to 22 bases. Germline V gene data show CDR1 as MNHEY and CDR2 as SMNVEV (reference sequence). As DNA, the CDR3 is TGTGCCAGCGGCATTAACGACGGGGAGCTCTATGAGCAGTTCTTC. This sequence encodes CASGINDGELYEQFF.

The chain carries TRBV27 and TRBJ2-1, with a tentative D call TRBD1 (7 bases). Deletions cut 5 bases from V and 4 bases from J, with 21 bases between. The germline V gene has CDR1 MNHEY and CDR2 SMNVEV (reference sequence). This CDR3 has 17 amino acids. The CDR3 here is CASSTSSAGQRYNEQFF. The CDR3 nucleotides are TGTGCCAGCAGTACATCCTCGGCGGGACAGAGGTACAATGAGCAGTTCTTC.

The genes are TRBV6-2 or TRBV6-3 and TRBJ1-2, with TRBD1 matching over 8 bases. Germline assignment: CDR1 MNHEY and CDR2 SVGEGT. The CDR3 is 15 residues long. With V trimmed by 0 bases and J by 4 bases, 4 bases remained unmatched. Here the CDR3 reads CASSYSTGARYGYTF. The CDR3 DNA reads TGTGCCAGCAGTTACTCGACAGGGGCTCGCTATGGCTACACCTTC.

The chain employs TRBV11-3 and TRBJ2-3, with 8 bases that match TRBD1. CDR1 and CDR2 from the germline V gene are SGHNT and YENEEA. Germline trimming cut 5 bases from V and 6 bases from J; bases unmatched to any gene: 4. The CDR3 length is 13 residues. CDR3: CASSRQGTDTQYF. The CDR3 DNA sequence: TGTGCCAGCAGCCGACAGGGGACCGATACGCAGTATTTT.

This chain uses TRBV3-1 (or the pseudogene TRBV3-2) with TRBJ2-3, with 12 bases identical to TRBD2. In germline, CDR1 is LGHDT, CDR2 YNNKEL (reference sequence). CDR3 size: 16 residues. J was trimmed by 2 bases and V by 4 bases; bases with no gene match: 4. CDR3 residues: CASSPRLAGVTDTQYF. The CDR3 nucleotides are TGTGCCAGCAGCCCCAGACTAGCGGGAGTCACAGATACGCAGTATTTT.

DNA of the CDR3: TGTGCCAGCAGTGACGTGGACAGGACTAGCACAGATACGCAGTATTTT. Translated: CASSDVDRTSTDTQYF. The V and J genes are TRBV2 and TRBJ2-3, with 7 bases fitting TRBD1. The CDR3 totals 16 residues. The V gene end was trimmed by 3 bases and the J gene end by 0 bases; junction bases not matched to a gene: 6. Germline V CDR1 and CDR2: SNHLY, FYNNEI. Together with reference TRBV2 and TRBJ2-3, the CDR3 gives the full variable domain: EPEVTQTPSHQVTQMGQEVILRCVPISNHLYFYWYRQILGQKVEFLVSFYNNEISEKSEIFDDQFSVERPDGSNFTLKIRSTKLEDSAMYFCASSDVDRTSTDTQYFGPGTRLTVL.

The chain recombines TRBV7-2 with TRBJ1-1; no reliable D call. The germline V gene encodes CDR1 SGHTA and CDR2 FQGNSA. The V end lost 5 bases, the J end lost 7 bases, and 17 bases lay between the germline ends. CDR3 length: 14 amino acids. CDR3 amino acids: CASSIPAEEDEAFF. CDR3 nucleotides: TGTGCCAGCAGCATACCAGCCGAGGAAGATGAAGCTTTCTTT.

V usage is TRBV2 and J usage is TRBJ1-1, with a possible D match to TRBD1 (5 bases). The V and J ends lost 3 bases and 6 bases respectively, with 8 bases between them. Germline V lookup: CDR1 SNHLY, CDR2 FYNNEI. This CDR3 is built from 12 residues. The DNA of the CDR3 is TGTGCCAGCAGTGACACAGGCCCTGAAGCTTTCTTT. Its protein is CASSDTGPEAFF.

In its sample, this clone was seen once. The chain links TRBV5-6 to TRBJ1-2; D gene uncertain. Germline V gives CDR1 SGHDT, CDR2 YYEEEE. The CDR3 has 14 amino acids. Trimming pared 6 bases from V and 4 bases from J, leaving 16 bases between. The CDR3 coding sequence is TGTGCCAGCACCCGACACCTCAAATTCTATGGCTACACCTTC. This translates into CASTRHLKFYGYTF.

The chain recombines TRBV4-3 with TRBJ1-2; D might be TRBD1 (5 bases). CDR1 LGHNA and CDR2 YSLEER come from the germline V gene. The CDR3 sequence is 15 residues long. The V and J ends lost 1 base and 4 bases respectively, with 13 bases between them. CDR3 sequence (DNA): TGCGCCAGCAGCCAAGGCCCCGGCAGGGCCTATGGCTACACCTTC. It encodes CASSQGPGRAYGYTF.

This clone was detected once. This chain joins TRBV29-1 and TRBJ1-3, with TRBD1 matching 7 bases. The CDR3 consists of 16 residues. In germline, CDR1 is SQVTM, CDR2 ANQGSEA. Unmatched junction bases numbered 11, after V lost 6 bases and J lost 0 bases. CDR3 loop: CSVLIGTAHSGNTIYF. CDR3 sequence (DNA): TGCAGCGTACTTATAGGGACAGCGCACTCTGGAAACACCATATATTTT.

The chain employs TRBV7-2 and TRBJ2-3, with 9 bases matching TRBD2. Per germline, CDR1 SGHTA and CDR2 FQGNSA. Trimming removed 7 bases from V and 4 bases from J; junction bases left unmatched: 9. The CDR3 contains 15 residues. The CDR3 bases are TGTGCCAGCACCCAAAGTAGCGGGAGTTCAGATACGCAGTATTTT. It is translated as CASTQSSGSSDTQYF.

The chain uses TRBV5-1 and TRBJ2-5; a possible D gene is TRBD2 (5 bases). The length of the CDR3 is 16 residues. The germline V gene encodes CDR1 SGHRS and CDR2 YFSETQ. V gave up 2 bases and J gave up 4 bases, with 18 bases separating them. The CDR3 protein is CASSFNPIRERETQYF. In nucleotides, the CDR3 is TGCGCCAGCAGCTTTAATCCTATCCGGGAAAGAGAGACCCAGTACTTC.